The 26 T cell receptor beta chains listed next were all sequenced from one sample in a study of blood T cell repertoires in COVID-19. Clones were read by immunoSEQ multiplex PCR, and TCRdb kept only the in-frame ones, dropping some. The sample shows more than 95,000 clones, 85% of them seen only once. Source material: peripheral blood. The receptors were sampled from an older man with active or convalescent COVID-19.

The rearrangement uses TRBV5-8 and TRBJ1-6; perhaps TRBD1 as D (6 bases). V was trimmed by 0 bases and J by 9 bases, leaving 13 bases between them. The CDR3 is made up of 15 amino acids. Germline CDR1 is SGHTS and CDR2 is YDEGEE. CDR3: CASSLVRGASSPLHF. In DNA, the CDR3 is TGTGCCAGCAGCTTGGTTCGGGGGGCAAGTTCACCCCTCCACTTT. Looking up the rest from reference TRBV5-8 and TRBJ1-6 gives the full variable domain: EAGVTQSPTHLIKTRGQQATLRCSPISGHTSVYWYQQALGLGLQFLLWYDEGEERNRGNFPPRFSGRQFPNYSSELNVNALELEDSALYLCASSLVRGASSPLHFGNGTRLTVT.

The gene calls are TRBV21-1 and TRBJ2-1; TRBD1, the table's D call, lacks a check against the DNA. TRBV21-1 is a pseudogene segment. This CDR3 region has 16 residues. The CDR3 loop is CASSFGGDSSYNEQFF. In nucleotides, the CDR3 is TGTGCCAGCAGCTTTGGTGGGGACAGCTCCTACAATGAGCAGTTCTTC.

This chain connects TRBV9 to TRBJ2-7, with 15 bases matching TRBD2. The V and J ends lost 3 bases and 2 bases, in that order; junction bases with no gene match: 0. Germline V gives CDR1 SGDLS, CDR2 YYNGEE. CDR3 size: 15 residues. CDR3: CASSGTSGGAYEQYF. The CDR3 DNA follows: TGTGCCAGCAGCGGGACTAGCGGGGGGGCCTACGAGCAGTACTTC.

This sequence joins TRBV28 and TRBJ1-5; perhaps TRBD1 as D (6 bases). CDR1 and CDR2 from the germline V gene are MDHEN and SYDVKM. The CDR3 totals 14 residues. Trimming stripped 4 bases from V and 1 base from J, with 8 bases between. CDR3 sequence (DNA): TGTGCCAGCAGTTGGGGACACAGCAATCAGCCCCAGCATTTT. It yields the protein CASSWGHSNQPQHF.

This clone was recorded once. This chain links TRBV30 with TRBJ2-1; the match to TRBD2 covers 7 bases. V shed 1 base and J 9 bases; nucleotides not matched to a gene: 6. The germline CDR1 and CDR2 sequences are GTSNPN and SVGIG (reference sequence). There are 13 residues in the CDR3. CDR3 residues: CAWSGGGWVEQFF. DNA of the CDR3: TGTGCCTGGAGTGGCGGGGGTTGGGTTGAGCAGTTCTTC.

Regarding this clone: An end of the junction differs from the germline gene, which may be a read error. V is TRBV5-1 and J is TRBJ2-7; D might be TRBD2 (6 bases). Germline-derived CDR1 and CDR2 are SGHRS and YFSETQ. There are 14 residues in the CDR3. CDR3 sequence: CASSGGLVSNEQYF. CDR3 in DNA: TGCGCCAGCAGCGGGGGACTGGTCTCCAACGAGCAGTACTTC.

This chain uses TRBV7-2 with TRBJ2-7, with D unclear. The CDR3 totals 15 residues. The V end was cut by 0 bases, the J end by 6 bases, with 15 bases between. The germline V gene encodes CDR1 SGHTA and CDR2 FQGNSA. The CDR3 here is CASSLASSLSSEQYF. The CDR3 nucleotides read TGTGCCAGCAGCTTAGCTAGCTCTCTCTCCAGCGAGCAGTACTTC. The variable domain in full, with the rest retrieved from reference TRBV7-2 and TRBJ2-7, is GAGVSQSPSNKVTEKGKDVELRCDPISGHTALYWYRQSLGQGLEFLIYFQGNSAPDKSGLPSDRFSAERTGGSVSTLTIQRTQQEDSAVYLCASSLASSLSSEQYFGPGTRLTVT.

For the CDR3, the DNA is TGTGCCAGCAGTATCATGGGACAGAGCTATGGCTACACCTTC. Its translation: CASSIMGQSYGYTF. V usage is TRBV28 and J usage is TRBJ1-2; TRBD1 matches at 7 bases. CDR1 and CDR2 (germline): MDHEN, SYDVKM. The length of the CDR3 is 14 residues. Trimming took 5 bases from V and 4 from J; bases not matched to a gene: 7.

The rearrangement links TRBV4-2 to TRBJ2-1; 7 bases match TRBD2. This CDR3 is built from 20 residues. The germline gives CDR1 LGHNA, CDR2 YNFKEQ. J was trimmed by 3 bases and V by 0 bases; bases with no gene match: 17. CDR3 bases: TGTGCCAGCAGCCAAGATAGTTGGTCGGCTAGCGGATCGATCTACAATGAGCAGTTCTTC. This translates into CASSQDSWSASGSIYNEQFF.

In its sample, this clone was seen a few times. The chain uses TRBV5-6 and TRBJ2-6, with a possible D match to TRBD1 (5 bases). V lost 2 bases and J lost 1, with 10 bases in between. CDR1 is SGHDT and CDR2 is YYEEEE in the germline V gene. The CDR3 consists of 16 residues. CDR3 residues: CASSFLGPSGANVLTF. As DNA, the CDR3 is TGTGCCAGCAGCTTCCTGGGGCCGTCTGGGGCCAACGTCCTGACTTTC.

The rearrangement links TRBV4-1 to TRBJ1-1, with a tentative D call TRBD1 (6 bases). V lost 8 bases to trimming and J lost 1 base, with 23 bases between them. The CDR3 is made up of 17 amino acids. Germline values: CDR1 MGHRA, CDR2 YSYEKL. CDR3 DNA sequence: TGCGCCAGCGGGTCCCAGGGGATTCCGGTGGGGAACACTGAAGCTTTCTTT. This translates into CASGSQGIPVGNTEAFF.

The J gene is TRBJ2-5, the V gene TRBV7-3; possible D gene TRBD2, 5 bases. Germline V gene data show CDR1 as SGHTA and CDR2 as FQGTGA. Trimming removed 3 bases at V and 5 bases at J, with 10 bases between. This CDR3 comprises 13 residues. The CDR3 DNA reads TGTGCCAGCAGCTTGTTCAGAGGGGAGACCCAGTACTTC. It codes for CASSLFRGETQYF.

This CDR3 is CASSLVERTGNTEAFF. DNA for the CDR3: TGCGCCAGCAGCTTGGTGGAACGGACAGGGAACACTGAAGCTTTCTTT. The chain links TRBV5-1 to TRBJ1-1, with 7 bases aligning to TRBD1. With V trimmed by 0 bases and J by 1 base, 6 bases remained unmatched. Germline CDR1 and CDR2: SGHRS and YFSETQ. The CDR3 is made up of 16 amino acids.

The V gene is TRBV5-1, the J gene TRBJ1-1, with TRBD1 matching 9 bases. The CDR3 spans 14 residues. V gave up 4 bases and J gave up 5 bases; unmatched junction bases: 6. Germline CDR1 and CDR2: SGHRS and YFSETQ. CDR3 nucleotides: TGCGCCAGCAGCAGTACAGGGGGCGTTACTGAAGCTTTCTTT. It encodes CASSSTGGVTEAFF.

This chain links TRBV18 with TRBJ2-2, with D perhaps TRBD2 (6 bases). CDR1 and CDR2 (germline): KGHSH, LQKENI. This CDR3 region has 16 residues. With 3 bases removed from V and 2 bases from J, the gap between germline ends came to 13 bases. The CDR3 loop reads CASSPAVSGNTGELFF. CDR3 in DNA: TGTGCCAGCTCACCCGCCGTTAGCGGAAACACCGGGGAGCTGTTTTTT.

This chain joins TRBV4-1 and TRBJ2-2; no reliable D call. The CDR3 is 15 residues long. The V and J ends lost 0 bases and 0 bases respectively, with 5 bases between them. Germline CDR1 is MGHRA and CDR2 is YSYEKL. The CDR3 DNA is TGCGCCAGCAGCCAAGACAGCGCGAACACCGGGGAGCTGTTTTTT. Its protein is CASSQDSANTGELFF.

This chain joins TRBV5-1 and TRBJ1-2; possibly TRBD1 for D (5 bases). CDR1 is SGHRS and CDR2 is YFSETQ in the germline V gene. V was trimmed by 0 bases and J by 7 bases, leaving 13 bases between them. The CDR3 has 14 amino acids. The CDR3 loop is CASSLGQGMGGYTF. CDR3 DNA sequence: TGCGCCAGCAGCTTGGGGCAGGGAATGGGTGGCTACACCTTC.

Worth noting for this clone: An end of the junction does not agree with germline; a read error may underlie this. V gene TRBV12-5 combines with J gene TRBJ1-1; D may be TRBD1 (5 bases). The CDR3 is 13 residues long. Looked up from germline, CDR1 is LGHNT and CDR2 is FRNRAP. The CDR3 region is CASGLGGTTEAFF. CDR3 DNA sequence: TGTGCTAGTGGGTTGGGGGGGACTACTGAAGCTTTCTTT.

The V and J genes are TRBV6-1 and TRBJ2-3; 7 positions agree with TRBD1. Trimming at V came to 4 bases and at J to 0 bases, leaving 7 bases not matched to a gene. CDR3 length equals 16 residues. CDR1 MNHNS and CDR2 SASEGT come from the germline V gene. The CDR3 region is CASSGRQGPSTDTQYF. The CDR3 coding sequence is TGTGCCAGCAGTGGGAGACAGGGACCTAGCACAGATACGCAGTATTTT.

This chain joins TRBV6-5 and TRBJ1-4; TRBD1 aligns across 11 bases. With V trimmed by 6 bases and J by 8 bases, 5 bases remained unmatched. CDR1 is MNHEY, CDR2 SVGAGI, per germline. The CDR3 has 14 residues. CDR3 DNA sequence: TGTGCCAGCAGATCCGGGACAGGGGGAGAAAAACTGTTTTTT. Translating gives CASRSGTGGEKLFF.

The chain combines TRBV2 with TRBJ1-5, with TRBD1 matching over 10 bases. Per the germline V gene, CDR1 is SNHLY and CDR2 is FYNNEI. The V and J ends lost 9 bases and 5 bases, in that order; junction bases with no gene match: 4. The CDR3 totals 13 residues. The CDR3 reads CASVGTGDQPQHF. The CDR3 DNA is TGTGCCAGTGTGGGGACAGGGGATCAGCCCCAGCATTTT.

This rearrangement joins TRBV11-2 to TRBJ2-7; D uncertain. This CDR3 region has 13 residues. V gave up 1 base and J gave up 2 bases, with 6 bases separating them. From germline, CDR1 is SGHAT and CDR2 FQNNGV. As DNA, the CDR3 is TGTGCCAGCAGCTTAGCTGTTACCTACGAGCAGTACTTC. Protein: CASSLAVTYEQYF.

This clone was recorded a few times. The V and J genes are TRBV2 and TRBJ1-1; D not resolved. The V gene lost 4 bases and the J gene lost 0 bases, with 9 bases spanning the gap. The CDR3 runs 14 residues. Germline V gene data show CDR1 as SNHLY and CDR2 as FYNNEI. CDR3 nucleotide sequence: TGTGCCAGCAGTGCCCAGCGTATGAACACTGAAGCTTTCTTT. This gives the protein CASSAQRMNTEAFF. Full variable domain (outside the CDR3, taken from reference TRBV2 and TRBJ1-1): EPEVTQTPSHQVTQMGQEVILRCVPISNHLYFYWYRQILGQKVEFLVSFYNNEISEKSEIFDDQFSVERPDGSNFTLKIRSTKLEDSAMYFCASSAQRMNTEAFFGQGTRLTVV.

The J gene is TRBJ1-1, the V gene TRBV7-8; D not resolved. Germline V lookup: CDR1 SGHVS, CDR2 FQNEAQ. This CDR3 region has 14 residues. The V end was cut by 2 bases, the J end by 5 bases, with 12 bases between. CDR3 in amino acids: CASSLLIGWTEAFF. CDR3 DNA: TGTGCCAGCAGCTTATTGATCGGGTGGACTGAAGCTTTCTTT. The full variable domain, with the rest looked up from reference TRBV7-8 and TRBJ1-1, is GAGVSQSPRYKVAKRGQDVALRCDPISGHVSLFWYQQALGQGPEFLTYFQNEAQLDKSGLPSDRFFAERPEGSVSTLKIQRTQQEDSAVYLCASSLLIGWTEAFFGQGTRLTVV.

The chain joins TRBV2 to TRBJ1-5, with D tentatively TRBD1 (5 bases). The length of the CDR3 is 15 residues. Germline V gene lookup returns CDR1 SNHLY and CDR2 FYNNEI. The V end lost 4 bases, the J end lost 7 bases, and 17 bases lay between the germline ends. The chain's CDR3 is CASSAVLGGRQPQHF. The CDR3 DNA follows: TGTGCCAGCAGTGCAGTGTTGGGGGGAAGACAGCCCCAGCATTTT.

The chain couples TRBV6-6 to TRBJ2-7; 11 bases fit TRBD1. The germline gives CDR1 MNHNY, CDR2 SVGAGI (reference sequence). The V and J ends lost 5 bases and 5 bases, in that order; junction bases with no gene match: 5. The CDR3 is 14 residues long. CDR3 sequence (DNA): TGTGCCAGCAGTGCACCGGGACAGGGGGACGAGCAGTACTTC. It translates to CASSAPGQGDEQYF.